This TCR beta chain was captured by sequencing in a study of shared clonotypes between healthy human individuals. Study-wide results and caveats: Limitation of the genetic and exposure-history diversity represented came from the few donors. The sharing of about 5.3% of naive CD4 clonotypes was seen across a handful of donors.

The V and J ends lost 1 base and 7 bases respectively, with 11 bases between them. The CDR3 contains 14 residues. Germline-derived CDR1 and CDR2 are SEHNR and FQNEAQ (reference sequence). As concerns this clone: As yet, its antigen is unknown.

Using immunoSEQ multiplex PCR, the repertoire was profiled, and TCRdb retains in-frame clones only, with some absent. Counted here are roughly 1 million clones, under 80% occurring once; the ten biggest clones make up roughly 1.5%. The clonotype originates from a man aged 18 to 29 in good health. The sample comprised memory CD4+ T cells sorted from blood. Subset in this sample: CD45RA-negative fraction. The chain couples TRBV7-9 to TRBJ2-4; D remains ambiguous. CDR3 bases: TGTGCCAGCAGCTTAGGGTCCGGGTTGAACATTCAGTACTTC. Translating gives CASSLGSGLNIQYF.